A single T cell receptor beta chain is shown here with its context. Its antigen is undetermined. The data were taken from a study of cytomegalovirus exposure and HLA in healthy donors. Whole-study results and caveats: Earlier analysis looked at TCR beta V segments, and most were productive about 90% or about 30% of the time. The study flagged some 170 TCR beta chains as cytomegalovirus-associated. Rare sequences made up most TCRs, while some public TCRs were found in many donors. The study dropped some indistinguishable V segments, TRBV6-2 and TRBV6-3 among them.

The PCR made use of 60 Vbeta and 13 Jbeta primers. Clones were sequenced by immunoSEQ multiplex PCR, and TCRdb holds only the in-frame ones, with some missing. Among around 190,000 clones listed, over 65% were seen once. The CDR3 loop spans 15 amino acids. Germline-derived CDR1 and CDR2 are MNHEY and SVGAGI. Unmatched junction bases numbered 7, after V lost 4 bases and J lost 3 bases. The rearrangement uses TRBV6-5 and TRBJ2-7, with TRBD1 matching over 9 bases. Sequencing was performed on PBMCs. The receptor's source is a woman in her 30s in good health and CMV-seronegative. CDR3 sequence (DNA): TGTGCCAGCAGTTCCGGGACAGGGAGTTTCTACGAGCAGTACTTC. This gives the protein CASSSGTGSFYEQYF.